This entry lists 15 T cell receptor beta chains sequenced from one sample in a study of CDR3 diversity in severe acne. TCRdb passed the PCR reads through MiXCR, listing each CDR3 protein once. The sample records 79,000 or so distinct CDR3 sequences, 45% to 50% being singletons. The sequenced sample consisted of blood. Receptors were obtained from a male donor with severe acne vulgaris.

This clonotype occurred many times. The genes are TRBV25-1 and TRBJ1-1; D ambiguous. This CDR3 contains 18 residues. Germline V gene lookup returns CDR1 MGHDK and CDR2 SYGVNS. The V gene lost 3 bases and the J gene lost 4 bases, with 24 bases spanning the gap. The DNA of the CDR3 is TGTGCCAGCAGTGAGCGCAGGAAGCCTCATCGGACGGGCACTGAAGCTTTCTTT. It encodes CASSERRKPHRTGTEAFF. Full variable domain (missing parts from reference TRBV25-1 and TRBJ1-1): EADIYQTPRYLVIGTGKKITLECSQTMGHDKMYWYQQDPGMELHLIHYSYGVNSTEKGDLSSESTVSRIRTEHFPLTLESARPSHTSQYLCASSERRKPHRTGTEAFFGQGTRLTVV.

The chain has TRBV15 and TRBJ2-5, with D maybe TRBD2 (6 bases). The V gene's germline CDR1 is LNHNV and CDR2 YYDKDF (reference sequence). Trimming cost V 0 bases and J 1 base, with 18 bases left between them. This CDR3 spans 18 amino acids. The CDR3 DNA follows: TGTGCCACCAGCAGAGAGCGGGGCTGGGCGGGGATCCAAGAGACCCAGTACTTC. Translation gives CATSRERGWAGIQETQYF.

This clonotype was found once. This CDR3 reads CASLGASPSGANVLTF. The DNA for the CDR3 is TGTGCCAGCTTGGGCGCCAGCCCATCTGGGGCCAACGTCCTGACTTTC. V usage is TRBV2 and J usage is TRBJ2-6; D not resolved. CDR1 and CDR2 (germline): SNHLY, FYNNEI. V was trimmed by 8 bases and J by 1 base, leaving 15 bases between them. The CDR3 length is 16 residues. Combining the CDR3 with reference TRBV2 and TRBJ2-6 gives the whole variable domain EPEVTQTPSHQVTQMGQEVILRCVPISNHLYFYWYRQILGQKVEFLVSFYNNEISEKSEIFDDQFSVERPDGSNFTLKIRSTKLEDSAMYFCASLGASPSGANVLTFGAGSRLTVL.

The V call is TRBV25-1, the J call TRBJ1-3, with a tentative D call TRBD1 (5 bases). Germline lookup yields CDR1 MGHDK and CDR2 SYGVNS. CDR3 length: 17 amino acids. Trimming took off 0 bases at V and 5 bases at J, with 17 bases between the two ends. The CDR3 nucleotides read TGTGCCAGCAGTGAATATGGGGCAGGGAGTTCTAGAAACACCATATATTTT. Translating gives CASSEYGAGSSRNTIYF.

As concerns this clonotype: The junction shows a germline mismatch at one end, possibly a read error. V is TRBV5-1 and J is TRBJ1-2; D perhaps matches TRBD1 (5 bases). This CDR3 has 16 amino acids. In germline, CDR1 is SGHRS, CDR2 YFSETQ. The CDR3 region is CASSQDFGGVGYGYTF. The CDR3 nucleotides are TGTGCCAGCAGCCAAGACTTCGGGGGAGTTGGCTATGGCTACACCTTC.

The chain uses TRBV6-1 and TRBJ2-3; 7 nucleotides line up with TRBD1. Germline trimming cut 6 bases from V and 2 bases from J; bases unmatched to any gene: 11. The V gene's germline CDR1 is MNHNS and CDR2 SASEGT. CDR3 length equals 16 residues. This CDR3 is CASSGRRGLVTDTQYF. CDR3 sequence (DNA): TGTGCCAGCAGCGGACGAAGGGGGCTCGTCACAGATACGCAGTATTTT.

This clonotype has more than one count but fewer than ten. The chain carries TRBV7-2 and TRBJ2-7; 7 nucleotides line up with TRBD2. The CDR3 contains 14 residues. V shed 6 bases and J 2 bases; nucleotides not matched to a gene: 7. The germline CDR1 and CDR2 sequences are SGHTA and FQGNSA. The CDR3 protein is CASSRGTTAYEQYF. The CDR3 nucleotides read TGTGCCAGCAGTCGCGGGACTACCGCCTACGAGCAGTACTTC. The variable domain in full, with the rest retrieved from reference TRBV7-2 and TRBJ2-7, is GAGVSQSPSNKVTEKGKDVELRCDPISGHTALYWYRQSLGQGLEFLIYFQGNSAPDKSGLPSDRFSAERTGGSVSTLTIQRTQQEDSAVYLCASSRGTTAYEQYFGPGTRLTVT.

In the case of this clonotype: The junction shows a germline mismatch at one end, possibly a read error. The CDR3 DNA sequence: TGTGCTAGCAGTCCAGGGGGCTACACCGGGGAGCAGTTCTTC. Protein product: CASSPGGYTGEQFF. V usage is TRBV7-7 and J usage is TRBJ2-1; 8 bases agree with TRBD1. The CDR3 runs 14 residues. Per the germline V gene, CDR1 is SSHAT and CDR2 is FNYEAQ (reference sequence).

The chain recombines TRBV4-1 with TRBJ1-2; 8 bases align to TRBD1. Germline V gene sequence: CDR1 MGHRA, CDR2 YSYEKL. Trimming cost V 1 base and J 8 bases; bases outside gene matches: 9. The CDR3 is 15 residues long. CDR3 amino acids: CASSQVRGLPQGYTF. The CDR3, as DNA: TGCGCCAGCAGCCAAGTCAGGGGGCTTCCTCAAGGCTACACCTTC.

This clonotype was seen ten or more times. The CDR3 DNA is TGTGCCAGCAGCCCCGTCTGGGGGAACGAGCAGTACTTC. It is translated as CASSPVWGNEQYF. This chain links TRBV7-6 with TRBJ2-7; D tentatively reads TRBD1 or TRBD2 (5 bases each). The germline CDR1 and CDR2 sequences are SGHVS and FNYEAQ. The CDR3 contains 13 residues. The ends were cut back, 5 bases at V and 5 bases at J, with 13 bases in the middle.

The chain is built from TRBV25-1 and TRBJ2-5, with a weak D call TRBD2 (6 bases). The V gene lost 6 bases and the J gene lost 7 bases, with 18 bases spanning the gap. This CDR3 has 14 amino acids. Germline CDR1 and CDR2: MGHDK and SYGVNS. CDR3 DNA sequence: TGTGCCAGCAGCCCCGGGACTTCTATAGGGACCCAGTACTTC. Protein: CASSPGTSIGTQYF.

The chain employs TRBV2 and TRBJ1-1, with D possibly TRBD1 on 5 matching bases. The CDR3 covers 9 residues. CDR1 and CDR2 (germline): SNHLY, FYNNEI. V was clipped by 10 bases and J by 7 bases, with 7 bases between them. The CDR3 DNA is TGTGCCACCGGGGGTGAAGCTTTCTTT. Amino acids: CATGGEAFF. The full variable domain, its missing parts supplied by reference TRBV2 and TRBJ1-1, is EPEVTQTPSHQVTQMGQEVILRCVPISNHLYFYWYRQILGQKVEFLVSFYNNEISEKSEIFDDQFSVERPDGSNFTLKIRSTKLEDSAMYFCATGGEAFFGQGTRLTVV.

The chain employs TRBV9 and TRBJ2-5, with 8 bases that match TRBD1. The closer fit of TRBJ2-7 to the DNA end suggests the J call may be wrong. Germline-derived CDR1 and CDR2 are SGDLS and YYNGEE. This CDR3 is built from 14 residues. The DNA of the CDR3 is TGTGCCAGCAGCTTCCGAGGACAGGGCTACGAGCAGTACTTC. Amino acids: CASSFRGQGYEQYF.

This clonotype occurred many times. Here the CDR3 reads CASSLRPRCRQFF. The CDR3 DNA is TGTGCCAGCAGCTTAAGGCCGCGGTGCAGACAGTTCTTC. The rearrangement uses TRBV7-8 and TRBJ2-1; D call uncertain. V shed 2 bases and J shed 13 bases, with 15 bases lying between them. The CDR3 runs to 13 residues. CDR1 and CDR2 (germline): SGHVS, FQNEAQ.

The chain has TRBV10-3 and TRBJ1-1; TRBD1 matches 7 bases. This CDR3 region has 14 residues. Germline V lookup: CDR1 ENHRY, CDR2 SYGVKD. Trimming at V came to 7 bases and at J to 0 bases, leaving 5 bases not matched to a gene. This chain's CDR3 is CAITLTGMNTEAFF. The CDR3 region has the DNA TGTGCCATCACGCTGACAGGGATGAACACTGAAGCTTTCTTT.